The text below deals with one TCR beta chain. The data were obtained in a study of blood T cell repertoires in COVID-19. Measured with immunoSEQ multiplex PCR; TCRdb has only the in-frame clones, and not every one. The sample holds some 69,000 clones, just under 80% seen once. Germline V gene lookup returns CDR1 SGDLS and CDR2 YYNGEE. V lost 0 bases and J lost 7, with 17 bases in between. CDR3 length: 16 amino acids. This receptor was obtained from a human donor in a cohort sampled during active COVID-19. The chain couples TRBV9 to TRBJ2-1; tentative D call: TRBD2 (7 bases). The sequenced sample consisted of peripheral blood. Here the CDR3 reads CASSVEPGRGGNEQFF. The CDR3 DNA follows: TGTGCCAGCAGCGTAGAGCCGGGAAGGGGGGGAAATGAGCAGTTCTTC.